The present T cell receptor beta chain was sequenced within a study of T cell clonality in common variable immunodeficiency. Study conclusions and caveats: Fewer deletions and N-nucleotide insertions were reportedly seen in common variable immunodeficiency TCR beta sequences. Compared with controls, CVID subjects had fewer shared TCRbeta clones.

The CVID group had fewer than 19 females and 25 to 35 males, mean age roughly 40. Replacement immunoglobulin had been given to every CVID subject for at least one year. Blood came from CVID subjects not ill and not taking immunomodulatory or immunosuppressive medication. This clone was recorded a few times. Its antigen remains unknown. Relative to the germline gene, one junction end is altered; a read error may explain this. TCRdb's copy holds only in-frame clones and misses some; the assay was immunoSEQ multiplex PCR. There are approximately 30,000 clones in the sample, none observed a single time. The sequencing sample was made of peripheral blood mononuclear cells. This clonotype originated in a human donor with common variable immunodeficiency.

The CDR3 sequence is CASSIAGGNTGELFF. Partial CDR3 DNA: TGTGCCAGCAGCATAGCGGGGGGGAACACCGGGGAG. V gene TRBV7-9 combines with J gene TRBJ2-2, with TRBD2 matching 10 bases. The read halts 3 residues ahead of the CDR3 end, with the missing end drawn from the germline J gene. The CDR3 covers 15 residues. Germline CDR1 SEHNR, CDR2 FQNEAQ (reference sequence).